What follows is one T cell receptor (beta chain) and its context. This sample is part of a study of monozygotic twins with inflammatory bowel disease. With eight separate reactions per sample, the authors made cDNA. From its re-call of the 5' RACE reads, TCRdb lists each CDR3 protein once, without DNA. The table for this sample gives about 160,000 distinct CDR3 sequences. Germline V lookup: CDR1 MGHRA, CDR2 YSYEKL. This CDR3 is built from 14 residues. The genes are TRBV4-1 and TRBJ1-2. The clonotype comes from a human donor with ulcerative colitis or Crohn's disease, or a healthy co-twin of an affected twin (not recorded which). The sequencing sample was made of blood. This CDR3 reads CASSQDLGIRGYTF.